This passage covers 25 T cell receptor beta chains from one sample sequenced in a study of T cell responses to AZD1222 COVID-19 vaccine. The data were produced by immunoSEQ multiplex PCR, yet TCRdb's version contains in-frame clones alone and is incomplete. This sample has roughly 140,000 clones, with about 93% found just once. The starting material was peripheral blood, obtained on day 0 of AZD1222 vaccination. The receptor set was obtained from an adult in good health.

V usage is TRBV10-2 and J usage is TRBJ2-3; D might be TRBD1 or TRBD2, each matching 6 bases. The CDR3 covers 13 residues. CDR1 and CDR2 (germline): WSHSY, SAAADI. V was trimmed by 7 bases and J by 2 bases, leaving 10 bases between them. The CDR3 loop reads CASKGGSTDTQYF. The CDR3 DNA reads as TGCGCCAGCAAGGGGGGTTCCACAGATACGCAGTATTTT.

V and J are TRBV5-6 and TRBJ1-2; D unclear. Trimming removed 4 bases from V and 2 bases from J, with 18 bases in between. Germline V CDR1 and CDR2: SGHDT, YYEEEE. The CDR3 is 16 residues long. CDR3 sequence reads: CASSLGWKPFNYGYTF. The CDR3 DNA sequence: TGTGCCAGCAGCCTGGGATGGAAACCGTTCAACTATGGCTACACCTTC.

This chain uses TRBV20-1 with TRBJ2-3, with TRBD2 matching over 8 bases. V lost 3 bases, J lost 5 bases, and 13 bases stayed unmatched. The CDR3 is 16 residues long. Germline-derived CDR1 and CDR2 are DFQATT and SNEGSKA (reference sequence). In nucleotides, the CDR3 is TGCAGTGCTAGTCTCCTAGGAGCGGGAGTAATAGATACGCAGTATTTT. As protein: CSASLLGAGVIDTQYF.

Only one count was recorded for this clone. The J gene is TRBJ1-5, the V gene TRBV19; no reliable D call. The CDR3 consists of 14 residues. The V end was cut by 7 bases, the J end by 3 bases, with 13 bases between. The germline V gene encodes CDR1 LNHDA and CDR2 SQIVND (reference sequence). The CDR3 coding sequence is TGTGCCAGTAAGGAGACCGGCATCAATCAGCCCCAGCATTTT. This translates into CASKETGINQPQHF.

J is TRBJ1-6 and V is TRBV15; no firm D call. The CDR3 sequence is 12 residues long. Trimming took off 3 bases at V and 8 bases at J, with 5 bases between the two ends. Germline V lookup: CDR1 LNHNV, CDR2 YYDKDF (reference sequence). In DNA form, the CDR3 reads TGTGCCACCAGCAGGTTGGATTCACCCCTCCACTTT. Protein sequence: CATSRLDSPLHF.

The V gene is TRBV28, the J gene TRBJ2-7, with 14 bases fitting TRBD2. The germline V gene has CDR1 MDHEN and CDR2 SYDVKM. V shed 1 base, J shed 3 bases, and the junction held 17 bases outside the gene matches. The CDR3 is made up of 21 amino acids. The CDR3, as DNA: TGTGCCAGCAGTTTATTGGGGACAGGGGGACTAGCGGGAGCGGGTTTCTACGAGCAGTACTTC. This encodes CASSLLGTGGLAGAGFYEQYF.

This clone was seen once. The J gene is TRBJ1-2, the V gene TRBV5-1, with D possibly matching TRBD1 (6 bases). The germline CDR1 and CDR2 sequences are SGHRS and YFSETQ. V was trimmed by 0 bases and J by 7 bases, leaving 16 bases between them. CDR3 length equals 15 residues. The CDR3 sequence is CASSLGGQRKLGYTF. The CDR3 DNA reads TGCGCCAGCAGCTTGGGGGGACAAAGGAAACTTGGCTACACCTTC.

The sample holds one count of this clone. This rearrangement joins TRBV7-9 to TRBJ2-3; D is perhaps TRBD1 (5 bases). With 3 bases removed from V and 0 bases from J, the gap between germline ends came to 7 bases. The germline CDR1 and CDR2 sequences are SEHNR and FQNEAQ (reference sequence). This CDR3 contains 14 residues. This CDR3 reads CASSLTVSTDTQYF. The CDR3 region has the DNA TGTGCCAGCAGCTTGACAGTGAGCACAGATACGCAGTATTTT.

The chain recombines TRBV6-1 with TRBJ1-2, with D maybe TRBD1 (5 bases). Germline CDR1 is MNHNS and CDR2 is SASEGT. The V and J ends lost 2 bases and 6 bases respectively, with 13 bases between them. There are 14 residues in the CDR3. The CDR3 DNA reads as TGTGCCAGCAGTGAACAGGGTGACGGTGATGGCTACACCTTC. This translates into CASSEQGDGDGYTF.

The chain carries TRBV12-3 or TRBV12-4 and TRBJ1-5; D is ambiguous. The CDR3 consists of 13 residues. The V gene lost 6 bases and the J gene lost 2 bases, with 8 bases spanning the gap. The DNA for the CDR3 is TGTGCCAGCAGAGATACAGGCAATCAGCCCCAGCATTTT. It encodes CASRDTGNQPQHF.

This rearrangement joins TRBV5-6 to TRBJ1-6; 9 bases align to TRBD1. Germline lookup yields CDR1 SGHDT and CDR2 YYEEEE. The CDR3 totals 15 residues. The V gene end was trimmed by 0 bases and the J gene end by 10 bases; junction bases not matched to a gene: 5. The chain's CDR3 is CASSLETGGKSPLHF. The CDR3 coding sequence is TGTGCCAGCAGCTTGGAAACAGGGGGCAAATCACCCCTCCACTTT. Full variable domain (rest looked up from reference TRBV5-6 and TRBJ1-6): DAGVTQSPTHLIKTRGQQVTLRCSPKSGHDTVSWYQQALGQGPQFIFQYYEEEERQRGNFPDRFSGHQFPNYSSELNVNALLLGDSALYLCASSLETGGKSPLHFGNGTRLTVT.

The V gene is TRBV4-2, the J gene TRBJ1-6; D not certain. The length of the CDR3 is 15 residues. CDR1 is LGHNA, CDR2 YNFKEQ, per germline. Trimming shortened V by 4 bases and J by 6 bases, and 13 bases separated the two germline ends. DNA for the CDR3: TGTGCCAGCAGCCCCCGGTCGGTACTTAATTCACCCCTCCACTTT. Translation gives CASSPRSVLNSPLHF.

J is TRBJ1-2 and V is TRBV5-1; 7 bases agree with TRBD1. Unmatched junction bases numbered 3, after V lost 1 base and J lost 6 bases. This CDR3 is 13 amino acids long. Germline CDR1 reads SGHRS; CDR2 reads YFSETQ. CDR3 coding DNA: TGCGCCAGCAGCTTGCAGGGGGAGGATGGCTACACCTTC. The encoded protein is CASSLQGEDGYTF.

The rearrangement links TRBV12-3 or TRBV12-4 to TRBJ1-4; D not resolved. The V end lost 5 bases, the J end lost 13 bases, and 14 bases lay between the germline ends. The CDR3 sequence is 12 residues long. CDR3 nucleotides: TGTGCCAGCAGTCTTGCAAACTGGGGACTGTTTTTT. It yields the protein CASSLANWGLFF.

V and J are TRBV2 and TRBJ2-7; D is unclear. Germline CDR1 reads SNHLY; CDR2 reads FYNNEI. The germline V and J ends were trimmed by 4 bases and 4 bases, with 8 bases remaining between them. CDR3 length equals 12 residues. In DNA, the CDR3 is TGTGCCAGCAGTGGTAGAGTTTACGAGCAGTACTTC. Its protein product is CASSGRVYEQYF.

The rearrangement joins TRBV6-6 to TRBJ2-3, with 9 nucleotides matching TRBD2. Germline V gene sequence: CDR1 MNHNY, CDR2 SVGAGI (reference sequence). The V segment lost 5 bases and the J segment 1 base; nucleotides outside the gene matches: 7. The length of the CDR3 is 16 residues. CDR3 nucleotides: TGTGCCAGCAGTGGGCCCCAGCGGGAGGGCACAGATACGCAGTATTTT. Its protein product is CASSGPQREGTDTQYF.

The chain combines TRBV19 with TRBJ1-1; 9 bases map to TRBD1. The CDR3 totals 16 residues. Trimming at V came to 6 bases and at J to 5 bases, leaving 13 bases not matched to a gene. The germline CDR1 and CDR2 sequences are LNHDA and SQIVND (reference sequence). CDR3 protein: CASRYSSGQGWTEAFF. The CDR3 coding sequence is TGTGCCAGTAGGTACTCCTCGGGACAGGGATGGACTGAAGCTTTCTTT. Full variable domain (remainder filled in from reference TRBV19 and TRBJ1-1): DGGITQSPKYLFRKEGQNVTLSCEQNLNHDAMYWYRQDPGQGLRLIYYSQIVNDFQKGDIAEGYSVSREKKESFPLTVTSAQKNPTAFYLCASRYSSGQGWTEAFFGQGTRLTVV.

This sequence joins TRBV28 and TRBJ1-2; 7 nucleotides align to TRBD1. CDR1 and CDR2 (germline): MDHEN, SYDVKM. The CDR3 is 15 residues long. V lost 3 bases, J lost 4 bases, and 8 bases stayed unmatched. In DNA form, the CDR3 reads TGTGCCAGCAGTTTTGGGCAGGGGGTCGGCTATGGCTACACCTTC. Translating it yields CASSFGQGVGYGYTF.

The chain is built from TRBV19 and TRBJ2-3, with unresolved D. The ends were cut back, 5 bases at V and 2 bases at J, with 11 bases in the middle. The CDR3 is 14 residues long. Germline values: CDR1 LNHDA, CDR2 SQIVND (reference sequence). This chain's CDR3 is CASSDSLITDTQYF. The CDR3 DNA reads TGTGCCAGTAGTGACTCCCTTATCACAGATACGCAGTATTTT.

CDR3 DNA sequence: TGTGCCAGCAGCCCTAGCGGGAGTCAATCCTACGAGCAGTACTTC. It specifies CASSPSGSQSYEQYF. The chain is built from TRBV13 and TRBJ2-7, with TRBD2 matching 10 bases. The CDR3 has 15 amino acids. CDR1 is PRHDT, CDR2 FYEKMQ, per germline (reference sequence). The J segment lost 1 base and the V segment lost 5 bases, leaving 5 bases of the junction unmatched.

The chain is built from TRBV6-5 and TRBJ2-7; 11 bases line up with TRBD2. Germline-derived CDR1 and CDR2 are MNHEY and SVGAGI. The junction had 7 bases not matched to a gene; V was cut back by 6 bases and J by 6 bases. CDR3 length equals 14 residues. The DNA for the CDR3 is TGTGCCAGCAGAAAACTAGCGGGAGAAGGCGAGCAGTACTTC. This translates into CASRKLAGEGEQYF.

The rearrangement uses TRBV11-2 and TRBJ1-2; D ambiguous. Germline-derived CDR1 and CDR2 are SGHAT and FQNNGV. V lost 6 bases to trimming and J lost 4 bases, with 6 bases between them. The CDR3 is 11 amino acids. This chain's CDR3 is CASRTGYGYTF. CDR3 in DNA: TGTGCCAGCAGGACGGGCTATGGCTACACCTTC.

V usage is TRBV7-9 and J usage is TRBJ1-2; no definite D call. The length of the CDR3 is 16 residues. The V end lost 1 base, the J end lost 4 bases, and 16 bases lay between the germline ends. Germline loops: CDR1 SEHNR, CDR2 FQNEAQ (reference sequence). The CDR3 DNA is TGTGCCAGCAGCTTAGTGGCGAACAGATGGAGCTATGGCTACACCTTC. Its protein product is CASSLVANRWSYGYTF.

J is TRBJ2-1 and V is TRBV12-5; no clear D gene. Germline CDR1 is LGHNT and CDR2 is FRNRAP. V was trimmed by 7 bases and J by 9 bases, leaving 16 bases between them. The CDR3 has 13 residues. CDR3 sequence: CASAVSGLGEQFF. The CDR3 DNA reads as TGTGCTAGTGCAGTATCCGGGCTCGGTGAGCAGTTCTTC.

The J gene is TRBJ1-2, the V gene TRBV27; the D gene is possibly TRBD1 (5 bases). Germline V gene sequence: CDR1 MNHEY, CDR2 SMNVEV (reference sequence). The ends were cut back, 6 bases at V and 4 bases at J, with 15 bases in the middle. This CDR3 comprises 14 residues. The CDR3, as DNA: TGTGCCAGCAGCCCTGGGGGAGGTATCTATGGCTACACCTTC. This codes for CASSPGGGIYGYTF.